The 21 T cell receptor beta chains reported below all come from one sample, sequenced in a study of glioma-infiltrating T cells after dendritic cell vaccination. Sequencing used immunoSEQ multiplex PCR; TCRdb keeps in-frame clones, though not all of them. The sample includes approximately 64,000 clones, 82% of them seen just once. Here the sequenced sample was blood, taken before dendritic cell vaccination. The receptors were sampled from a human donor with glioblastoma.

The chain joins TRBV30 to TRBJ2-7; TRBD2 might be the D (5 bases). The V gene lost 2 bases and the J gene lost 0 bases, with 11 bases spanning the gap. This CDR3 has 14 residues. Germline V gene data show CDR1 as GTSNPN and CDR2 as SVGIG (reference sequence). Written as DNA, the CDR3 is TGTGCCTGGAGTATTACGGGGAGCTCCTACGAGCAGTACTTC. It codes for CAWSITGSSYEQYF.

In this sample, this clone turned up once. The J gene is TRBJ2-3, the V gene TRBV6-1; D possibly corresponds to TRBD1 (5 bases). The CDR3 consists of 17 residues. Trimming took 4 bases from V and 0 from J, leaving 17 bases between them. Germline V gene sequence: CDR1 MNHNS, CDR2 SASEGT. Here the CDR3 reads CASSVVGAPLSTDTQYF. The CDR3 nucleotides are TGTGCCAGCAGTGTCGTAGGGGCGCCGCTGAGCACAGATACGCAGTATTTT.

The chain is built from TRBV30 and TRBJ2-1; TRBD2 might be the D (5 bases). The CDR3 is 18 amino acids. The germline gives CDR1 GTSNPN, CDR2 SVGIG (reference sequence). Trimming pared 1 base from V and 5 bases from J, leaving 24 bases between. The CDR3 loop is CAWSAILIPLSGNNEQFF. The CDR3 bases are TGTGCCTGGAGTGCCATACTTATACCCCTAAGCGGAAACAATGAGCAGTTCTTC. Looking up the rest from reference TRBV30 and TRBJ2-1 gives the full variable domain: SQTIHQWPATLVQPVGSPLSLECTVEGTSNPNLYWYRQAAGRGLQLLFYSVGIGQISSEVPQNLSASRPQDRQFILSSKKLLLSDSGFYLCAWSAILIPLSGNNEQFFGPGTRLTVL.

J is TRBJ2-1 and V is TRBV18, with 11 bases lining up with TRBD1. Losses at the gene ends were 1 base for V and 7 bases for J; bases not matched to a gene: 3. The CDR3 is 15 residues long. Germline V lookup: CDR1 KGHSH, CDR2 LQKENI. For the CDR3, the DNA is TGTGCCAGCTCACCACTTGGGACAGGGGGAAATGAGCAGTTCTTC. Protein: CASSPLGTGGNEQFF.

The chain carries TRBV6-4 and TRBJ2-3; 11 bases line up with TRBD2. The CDR3 is 16 amino acids. Unmatched junction bases numbered 5, after V lost 2 bases and J lost 4 bases. Germline V lookup: CDR1 MRHNA, CDR2 SNTAGT. This chain's CDR3 is CASSDTGTSGADTQYF. Here the CDR3 DNA reads TGTGCCAGCAGTGACACCGGGACTAGCGGAGCAGATACGCAGTATTTT.

The chain employs TRBV18 and TRBJ2-3, with TRBD1 as a possible D gene (6 bases). The CDR3 loop spans 14 amino acids. The germline V gene has CDR1 KGHSH and CDR2 LQKENI. Trimming shortened V by 5 bases and J by 3 bases, and 12 bases separated the two germline ends. In nucleotides, the CDR3 is TGTGCCAGCTCAAGGACAGACGGAACAGATACGCAGTATTTT. Amino acids: CASSRTDGTDTQYF.

The V and J genes are TRBV19 and TRBJ2-2, with D tentatively TRBD2 (5 bases). Germline lookup yields CDR1 LNHDA and CDR2 SQIVND (reference sequence). The CDR3 runs to 14 residues. Deletions cut 3 bases from V and 3 bases from J, with 8 bases between. CDR3 sequence reads: CASSIDSDTGELFF. In DNA form, the CDR3 reads TGTGCCAGTAGTATTGATAGCGACACCGGGGAGCTGTTTTTT.

The V call is TRBV10-2, the J call TRBJ1-3; a weak D match, TRBD1 (6 bases). CDR1 and CDR2 (germline): WSHSY, SAAADI. V lost 8 bases and J 4 bases, leaving 12 bases between the germline ends. The CDR3 totals 13 residues. CDR3 region: CASRGAGGNTIYF. The CDR3, as DNA: TGCGCCAGCCGGGGGGCTGGAGGAAACACCATATATTTT.

The chain links TRBV19 to TRBJ2-1; 7 bases fit TRBD2. This CDR3 is built from 17 residues. CDR1 LNHDA and CDR2 SQIVND come from the germline V gene (reference sequence). Trimming took 2 bases from V and 1 from J; bases not matched to a gene: 8. CDR3 region: CASSIMWTSLSYNEQFF. DNA for the CDR3: TGTGCCAGTAGTATAATGTGGACTAGTCTGTCCTACAATGAGCAGTTCTTC.

This sequence joins TRBV11-3 and TRBJ1-3; D is undetermined. Germline CDR1 and CDR2: SGHNT and YENEEA. V was shortened by 4 bases and J by 0 bases, with 4 bases between the two germline ends. The CDR3 is made up of 13 amino acids. The CDR3 DNA reads as TGTGCCAGCAGCTCAAACTCTGGAAACACCATATATTTT. Its translation is CASSSNSGNTIYF.

There are a few counts of this clone. The rearrangement joins TRBV4-1 to TRBJ1-5; tentative D call: TRBD1 (6 bases). The CDR3 extends over 15 amino acids. Germline V lookup: CDR1 MGHRA, CDR2 YSYEKL. V lost 4 bases and J 9 bases, leaving 19 bases between the germline ends. CDR3 sequence: CASSPQGQPNWPQHF. The CDR3 DNA is TGCGCCAGCAGCCCCCAAGGACAGCCCAATTGGCCCCAGCATTTT.

V is TRBV18 and J is TRBJ2-7, with 8 bases matching TRBD1. The CDR3 totals 18 residues. In germline, CDR1 is KGHSH, CDR2 LQKENI. J was trimmed by 4 bases and V by 5 bases; bases with no gene match: 19. This chain's CDR3 is CASSARAGTGTGAYEQYF. The CDR3 nucleotides read TGTGCCAGCTCAGCCAGGGCCGGGACAGGTACCGGGGCGTACGAGCAGTACTTC.

The sample holds one count of this clone. This rearrangement joins TRBV6-5 to TRBJ1-4, with no clear D. Germline loops: CDR1 MNHEY, CDR2 SVGAGI. V lost 2 bases to trimming and J lost 10 bases, with 11 bases between them. This CDR3 has 13 residues. The CDR3 loop is CASSYQAAGKLFF. The CDR3 DNA sequence: TGTGCCAGCAGTTACCAGGCGGCGGGAAAACTGTTTTTT.

CDR3 protein: CASSLAGYSGELFF. The CDR3 nucleotides are TGTGCCAGCAGTTTAGCAGGCTACAGCGGGGAGCTGTTTTTT. The V and J genes are TRBV27 and TRBJ2-2, with D hard to call. This CDR3 is built from 14 residues. Germline V gene data show CDR1 as MNHEY and CDR2 as SMNVEV (reference sequence). V lost 2 bases, J lost 7 bases, and 11 bases lay in between.

The chain is built from TRBV19 and TRBJ1-1; D is uncertain. The germline V and J ends were trimmed by 1 base and 5 bases, with 8 bases remaining between them. The CDR3 runs 13 residues. Germline V gene data show CDR1 as LNHDA and CDR2 as SQIVND (reference sequence). The DNA for the CDR3 is TGTGCCAGTAGTATAGCTCGAGGGACTGAAGCTTTCTTT. It translates to CASSIARGTEAFF.

The chain is built from TRBV9 and TRBJ2-3; the match to TRBD2 covers 11 bases. This CDR3 is built from 15 residues. With 3 bases clipped from V and 6 bases from J, the junction kept 6 bases outside the gene matches. The germline V gene has CDR1 SGDLS and CDR2 YYNGEE. CDR3 region: CASSGSGGATDTQYF. The DNA for the CDR3 is TGTGCCAGCAGCGGTAGCGGGGGGGCCACCGATACGCAGTATTTT.

In this sample, this clone turned up once. The CDR3 DNA follows: TGTGCCAGCAGCCAAGATTGGGACAGGGGTTACAATGAGCAGTTCTTC. Translated, it gives CASSQDWDRGYNEQFF. The genes are TRBV4-2 and TRBJ2-1; 10 bases map to TRBD1. Germline loops: CDR1 LGHNA, CDR2 YNFKEQ. V gave up 0 bases and J gave up 4 bases; unmatched junction bases: 3. This CDR3 has 16 amino acids.

This clone was seen just once. This chain uses TRBV6-5 with TRBJ1-5, with D possibly TRBD1 on 5 matching bases. CDR1 is MNHEY, CDR2 SVGAGI, per germline. The CDR3 totals 13 residues. Trimming removed 3 bases from V and 7 bases from J, with 10 bases in between. The CDR3 loop is CASSYDRSQPQHF. In nucleotides, the CDR3 is TGTGCCAGCAGTTATGACAGATCCCAGCCCCAGCATTTT.

The chain carries TRBV4-2 and TRBJ2-2; 7 bases are shared with TRBD2. CDR3 length: 16 amino acids. Germline V gene sequence: CDR1 LGHNA, CDR2 YNFKEQ. The V segment lost 1 base and the J segment 4 bases; nucleotides outside the gene matches: 6. CDR3 region: CASSQAGTKLTGELFF. In nucleotides, the CDR3 is TGTGCCAGCAGCCAAGCCGGGACTAAACTCACCGGGGAGCTGTTTTTT.

This clone has only a few counts. V gene TRBV7-8 combines with J gene TRBJ2-7; D may be TRBD2 (6 bases). There are 17 residues in the CDR3. Germline loops: CDR1 SGHVS, CDR2 FQNEAQ. The ends were cut back, 0 bases at V and 2 bases at J, with 17 bases in the middle. In nucleotides, the CDR3 is TGTGCCAGCAGCTTAGCGCGGGGCAGGGCGACCCCCTACGAGCAGTACTTC. Its protein is CASSLARGRATPYEQYF.

This clone was observed a single time. The chain is built from TRBV7-2 and TRBJ1-6; the match to TRBD1 covers 11 bases. Germline CDR1 is SGHTA and CDR2 is FQGNSA. The CDR3 extends over 16 amino acids. The trim removed 4 bases at V and 6 bases at J, leaving 5 bases unmatched. This CDR3 is CASSSWTGGRNSPLHF. CDR3 nucleotide sequence: TGTGCCAGCAGCTCGTGGACAGGGGGCCGTAATTCACCCCTCCACTTT.